This TCR beta chain emerged from a study of CD8+ T cells in alopecia areata. Reverse transcribed after extraction, RNA yielded cDNA as the sequencing template. Profiling relied on immunoSEQ multiplex PCR, and the TCRdb table lists in-frame clones only, not all of them. The sample contains about 110,000 clones, under 60% of which appear only once. As for treatment: oral pan-JAK inhibitor, 5-10 mg twice daily. The CDR3 totals 14 residues. The V and J ends lost 5 bases and 6 bases respectively, with 14 bases between them. Germline CDR1 SGHDT, CDR2 YYEEEE. The rearrangement joins TRBV5-6 to TRBJ1-4, with a weak D call TRBD1 (6 bases). The sequence came from a human donor with alopecia areata. Specimen: CD8+ T cells sorted from blood, collected at week 24, from a patient treated with tofacitinib. CDR3 residues: CASSPGQRHEKLFF. The CDR3 coding sequence is TGTGCCAGCAGTCCCGGACAGCGTCATGAAAAACTGTTTTTT.